The 10 T cell receptor beta chains in this list originate from one sample, sequenced in a study of blood T cell repertoires in COVID-19. Profiled with immunoSEQ multiplex PCR; TCRdb holds only in-frame clones, not every one. The table has around 87,000 clones, roughly nine tenths seen once. Sequencing used peripheral blood. These receptors were taken from a man aged 50-60 years with acute or convalescent COVID-19.

To note about this clone: The identical CDR3 is also encoded by other nucleotide sequences in the sample. The chain uses TRBV10-3 and TRBJ1-2, with unresolved D. Per germline, CDR1 ENHRY and CDR2 SYGVKD. This CDR3 has 14 amino acids. Trimming left V 0 bases short and J 2 bases short, with 7 bases between. The DNA for the CDR3 is TGTGCCATCAGTGAGTCGGTGCGGAACTATGGCTACACCTTC. Its protein is CAISESVRNYGYTF.

The chain has TRBV5-4 and TRBJ1-2; 9 bases match TRBD1. The ends lost 4 bases at V and 2 bases at J; junction bases unmatched: 3. Germline V gene sequence: CDR1 SGHNT, CDR2 YYREEE (reference sequence). The CDR3 is made up of 14 amino acids. The CDR3 coding sequence is TGTGCCAGCAGCGGGGGGACAGGGAACTATGGCTACACCTTC. Protein sequence: CASSGGTGNYGYTF.

V usage is TRBV29-1 and J usage is TRBJ1-1, with 7 bases matching TRBD1. From germline, CDR1 is SQVTM and CDR2 ANQGSEA. The trim removed 4 bases at V and 1 base at J, leaving 3 bases unmatched. The CDR3 runs 13 residues. The CDR3 loop is CSVGTGQNTEAFF. DNA for the CDR3: TGCAGCGTTGGGACAGGCCAGAACACTGAAGCTTTCTTT.

This clone appeared once. The genes are TRBV27 and TRBJ2-2; possible D gene TRBD1, 6 bases. Germline loops: CDR1 MNHEY, CDR2 SMNVEV (reference sequence). This CDR3 comprises 16 residues. Deletions cut 6 bases from V and 4 bases from J, with 18 bases between. This CDR3 reads CASRGNREILTGELFF. The CDR3 DNA reads as TGTGCCAGCAGGGGGAACAGGGAAATTCTCACCGGGGAGCTGTTTTTT.

The genes are TRBV3-1 (or the pseudogene TRBV3-2) and TRBJ1-6, with unresolved D. The germline V gene encodes CDR1 LGHDT and CDR2 YNNKEL (reference sequence). This CDR3 is built from 15 residues. With 1 base removed from V and 2 bases from J, the gap between germline ends came to 6 bases. CDR3 sequence (DNA): TGTGCCAGCAGCCAAGCGAGGGCCTATAATTCACCCCTCCACTTT. It encodes CASSQARAYNSPLHF.

In its sample, this clone was seen once. The chain combines TRBV4-1 with TRBJ1-1; TRBD1 might be the D (5 bases). V lost 4 bases and J lost 5, with 14 bases in between. The CDR3 covers 14 residues. The germline V gene encodes CDR1 MGHRA and CDR2 YSYEKL. The CDR3 region is CASSPLAGETEAFF. The CDR3, as DNA: TGCGCCAGCAGCCCCCTCGCGGGGGAGACTGAAGCTTTCTTT.

The chain carries TRBV18 and TRBJ1-2; D is unclear. Germline CDR1 reads KGHSH; CDR2 reads LQKENI. The CDR3 length is 15 residues. Between the trimmed V and J ends, which lost 0 bases and 0 bases, there was a span of 8 bases. The CDR3, as DNA: TGTGCCAGCTCACCACCTGGCGGGGCTAACTATGGCTACACCTTC. Translating gives CASSPPGGANYGYTF.

V usage is TRBV21-1 and J usage is TRBJ2-7; TRBD2 was called by the table and not checked on the DNA. TRBV21-1 is listed as a pseudogene. CDR3 length equals 15 residues. CDR3 region: CASSKEEGSSYEQYF. Written as DNA, the CDR3 is TGTGCCAGCAGCAAAGAGGAGGGGAGCTCCTACGAGCAGTACTTC.

The chain is built from TRBV6-5 and TRBJ2-5, with 8 bases identical to TRBD1. After removal of 4 bases from V and 4 bases from J, the junction contained 8 bases not matched to a gene. There are 15 residues in the CDR3. Germline V gene sequence: CDR1 MNHEY, CDR2 SVGAGI. This CDR3 reads CASSSARGRSETQYF. In DNA, the CDR3 is TGTGCCAGCAGTTCGGCCAGGGGGCGTTCAGAGACCCAGTACTTC.

The V gene is TRBV15, the J gene TRBJ2-1; D is ambiguous. Germline V CDR1 and CDR2: LNHNV, YYDKDF (reference sequence). V was clipped by 1 base and J by 7 bases, with 8 bases between them. This CDR3 region has 13 residues. DNA of the CDR3: TGTGCCACCAGCAGAGGTGGCGGTAATGAGCAGTTCTTC. Its translation: CATSRGGGNEQFF.